The source of this TCR beta chain is a study of T cells in Graves' hyperthyroidism and ophthalmopathy. Study-level points and caveats: Blood also held most thyroid clonotypes expanded beyond 0.001.

Uncontrolled infection, other autoimmune disease, pregnancy and lactation each barred patients from inclusion. With 7 bases clipped from V and 7 bases from J, the junction kept 8 bases outside the gene matches. The CDR3 is 14 residues long. Germline V CDR1 and CDR2: SGHNT, YYREEE (reference sequence). About this clonotype: Its antigen is still unknown.

The source material, RNA transcripts, was used to amplify TCR beta CDR3 regions. First-round RT-PCR targeting the TCR CDR3 was performed with the HTBI primer set. From the multiplex PCR reads, TCRdb called clonotypes with MiXCR, one entry per CDR3 protein. The top ten clones hold about two fifths of a sample with a few hundred thousand distinct CDR3 sequences, 46% of them seen once. Sequenced sample: peripheral blood or thyroid tissue (not recorded which). The sequence came from an adult woman with Graves' disease, either hyperthyroidism or ophthalmopathy (not recorded which). The chain carries TRBV5-4 and TRBJ1-4; 9 bases match TRBD1. CDR3 amino acids: CASGGQGRGEKLFF. The CDR3 region has the DNA TGTGCCAGCGGGGGACAGGGTAGGGGTGAAAAACTGTTTTTT.